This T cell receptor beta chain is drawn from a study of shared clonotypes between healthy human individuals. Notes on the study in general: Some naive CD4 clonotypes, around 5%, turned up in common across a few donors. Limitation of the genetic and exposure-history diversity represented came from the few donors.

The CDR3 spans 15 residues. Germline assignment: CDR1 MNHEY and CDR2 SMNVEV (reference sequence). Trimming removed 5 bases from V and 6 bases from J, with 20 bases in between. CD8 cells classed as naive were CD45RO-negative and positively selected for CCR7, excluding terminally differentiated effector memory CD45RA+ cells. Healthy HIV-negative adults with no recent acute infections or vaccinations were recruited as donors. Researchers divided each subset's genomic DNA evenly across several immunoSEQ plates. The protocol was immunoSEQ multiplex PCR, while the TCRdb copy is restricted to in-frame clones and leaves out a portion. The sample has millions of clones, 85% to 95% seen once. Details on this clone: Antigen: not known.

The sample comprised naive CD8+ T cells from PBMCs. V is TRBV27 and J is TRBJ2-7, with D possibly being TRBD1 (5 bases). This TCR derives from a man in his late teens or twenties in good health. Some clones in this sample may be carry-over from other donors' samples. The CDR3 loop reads CASSPSPARVGEQYF. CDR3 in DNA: TGTGCCAGCAGTCCCTCCCCTGCCAGGGTCGGCGAGCAGTACTTC.